Following are 19 T cell receptor beta chains from one sample sequenced in a study of blood T cell repertoires in COVID-19. Using immunoSEQ multiplex PCR, the repertoire was profiled, and TCRdb retains in-frame clones only, with some absent. The repertoire holds some 150,000 clones, more than 60% seen once, with roughly 10% in the top ten. The specimen sequenced was peripheral blood. Receptors originate from a woman aged 50 to 65 with active or convalescent COVID-19.

This clone occurred once. The chain has TRBV11-2 and TRBJ2-5; D is possibly TRBD1 (6 bases). The CDR3 is made up of 15 amino acids. Germline CDR1 SGHAT, CDR2 FQNNGV. The V gene lost 1 base and the J gene lost 5 bases, with 14 bases spanning the gap. The CDR3 loop is CASSLGSGEAETQYF. CDR3 sequence (DNA): TGTGCCAGCAGCTTAGGTTCAGGGGAAGCGGAGACCCAGTACTTC. Using reference TRBV11-2 and TRBJ2-5 for the parts outside the CDR3, the full variable domain is EAGVAQSPRYKIIEKRQSVAFWCNPISGHATLYWYQQILGQGPKLLIQFQNNGVVDDSQLPKDRFSAERLKGVDSTLKIQPAKLEDSAVYLCASSLGSGEAETQYFGPGTRLLVL.

This clone was detected once. The chain recombines TRBV7-2 with TRBJ2-1; 8 bases map to TRBD1. Germline V CDR1 and CDR2: SGHTA, FQGNSA. There are 19 residues in the CDR3. Trimming removed 3 bases from V and 5 bases from J; junction bases left unmatched: 18. The CDR3 loop is CASSFPTGGGSAHNNEQFF. As DNA, the CDR3 is TGTGCCAGCAGCTTTCCAACAGGGGGAGGTAGTGCCCACAACAATGAGCAGTTCTTC.

J is TRBJ2-3 and V is TRBV19; 7 nucleotides agree with TRBD2. CDR3 length equals 16 residues. Per the germline V gene, CDR1 is LNHDA and CDR2 is SQIVND (reference sequence). The ends lost 0 bases at V and 2 bases at J; junction bases unmatched: 5. DNA of the CDR3: TGTGCCAGTAGTATAGAGGCCGGGGACTACACAGATACGCAGTATTTT. Protein product: CASSIEAGDYTDTQYF.

The rearrangement joins TRBV10-3 to TRBJ2-5, with TRBD2 matching 7 bases. The J segment lost 10 bases and the V segment lost 9 bases, leaving 14 bases of the junction unmatched. The CDR3 is made up of 13 amino acids. Germline CDR1 is ENHRY and CDR2 is SYGVKD. CDR3 amino acids: CAMRLAPNSGQYF. In DNA, the CDR3 is TGTGCCATGCGACTAGCTCCGAATTCGGGCCAGTACTTC.

The V gene is TRBV30, the J gene TRBJ1-5; D not resolved. Trimming cost V 4 bases and J 3 bases, with 10 bases left between them. The germline gives CDR1 GTSNPN, CDR2 SVGIG (reference sequence). The CDR3 spans 13 residues. The CDR3 DNA is TGTGCCTGGAACGGAGGGCTCAATCAGCCCCAGCATTTT. Protein product: CAWNGGLNQPQHF.

The rearrangement joins TRBV5-1 to TRBJ2-3, with TRBD2 matching over 8 bases. This CDR3 is 16 amino acids long. V was pared by 6 bases and J by 6 bases, with 15 bases of the junction left unmatched. CDR1 SGHRS and CDR2 YFSETQ come from the germline V gene. CDR3 residues: CASTPGASGRRDTQYF. The CDR3 coding sequence is TGCGCCAGCACTCCCGGGGCTAGCGGGCGCCGGGATACGCAGTATTTT.

V usage is TRBV7-8 and J usage is TRBJ2-1; 7 bases are a match to TRBD1. V was pared by 4 bases and J by 9 bases, with 6 bases of the junction left unmatched. CDR1 is SGHVS and CDR2 is FQNEAQ in the germline V gene. This CDR3 comprises 13 residues. The chain's CDR3 is CASSSNRGREQFF. Written as DNA, the CDR3 is TGTGCCAGCAGCTCTAACAGGGGCCGTGAGCAGTTCTTC. Full variable domain (rest looked up from reference TRBV7-8 and TRBJ2-1): GAGVSQSPRYKVAKRGQDVALRCDPISGHVSLFWYQQALGQGPEFLTYFQNEAQLDKSGLPSDRFFAERPEGSVSTLKIQRTQQEDSAVYLCASSSNRGREQFFGPGTRLTVL.

The V gene is TRBV9, the J gene TRBJ1-2; D gene unclear. CDR3 length: 15 residues. V lost 3 bases and J lost 3, with 15 bases in between. Germline CDR1 SGDLS, CDR2 YYNGEE. This chain's CDR3 is CASSEQGGSYYGYTF. The CDR3 DNA is TGTGCCAGCAGCGAACAAGGAGGGTCCTACTATGGCTACACCTTC.

This clone was counted only a few times. Other DNA sequences of this sample code for an identical CDR3. The chain couples TRBV9 to TRBJ1-3; 7 bases line up with TRBD1. CDR1 is SGDLS and CDR2 is YYNGEE in the germline V gene. The CDR3 runs 15 residues. V dropped 0 bases and J dropped 5; count of bases not matched to a gene: 5. Written as DNA, the CDR3 is TGTGCCAGCAGCGTAGCCCCAGGGGGTAGAAACACCATATATTTT. Amino acids: CASSVAPGGRNTIYF.

V is TRBV28 and J is TRBJ2-3; D call uncertain. In germline, CDR1 is MDHEN, CDR2 SYDVKM. This CDR3 is built from 17 residues. V was cut by 5 bases and J by 4 bases, with 22 bases left in between. The CDR3 sequence is CASSPRPGFSHPDTQYF. In DNA, the CDR3 is TGTGCCAGCAGTCCCCGGCCGGGTTTTTCTCATCCAGATACGCAGTATTTT.

The chain carries TRBV5-6 and TRBJ1-6; D is perhaps TRBD1 (5 bases). V lost 4 bases to trimming and J lost 15 bases, with 17 bases between them. The length of the CDR3 is 13 residues. CDR1 SGHDT and CDR2 YYEEEE come from the germline V gene. The CDR3 is CASSLDSATLLHF. CDR3 DNA sequence: TGTGCCAGCAGCCTCGACAGTGCTACTCTCCTCCACTTT.

This sequence joins TRBV7-8 and TRBJ1-1, with 8 bases matching TRBD1. The germline V gene has CDR1 SGHVS and CDR2 FQNEAQ. CDR3 length: 15 residues. The V and J ends lost 5 bases and 0 bases, in that order; junction bases with no gene match: 5. This CDR3 is CASSGTGRLNTEAFF. CDR3 nucleotide sequence: TGTGCCAGCAGCGGGACAGGACGGCTGAACACTGAAGCTTTCTTT.

The V and J genes are TRBV18 and TRBJ1-5, with D possibly matching TRBD1 (6 bases). Germline CDR1 and CDR2: KGHSH and LQKENI. V lost 2 bases and J 0 bases, leaving 8 bases between the germline ends. The CDR3 is made up of 15 amino acids. CDR3 amino acids: CASSPTGNSNQPQHF. CDR3 coding DNA: TGTGCCAGCTCACCAACAGGGAATAGCAATCAGCCCCAGCATTTT.

The rearrangement joins TRBV18 to TRBJ2-3; a weak D match, TRBD1 (6 bases). CDR1 and CDR2 from the germline V gene are KGHSH and LQKENI. V was shortened by 6 bases and J by 0 bases, with 13 bases between the two germline ends. The CDR3 is 15 amino acids. CDR3 protein: CASSPGTMSTDTQYF. CDR3 bases: TGTGCCAGCTCTCCCGGGACAATGAGCACAGATACGCAGTATTTT.

The gene calls are TRBV18 and TRBJ1-4; 9 positions agree with TRBD1. Trimming took 2 bases from V and 6 from J; bases not matched to a gene: 4. The CDR3 is 15 amino acids. The V gene's germline CDR1 is KGHSH and CDR2 LQKENI. The CDR3 DNA sequence: TGTGCCAGCTCACCAGCGACAGGGGGGGATGAAAAACTGTTTTTT. Translation: CASSPATGGDEKLFF.

The chain joins TRBV2 to TRBJ1-1; a possible D gene is TRBD1 (5 bases). CDR1 is SNHLY and CDR2 is FYNNEI in the germline V gene. The CDR3 has 13 amino acids. The ends were cut back, 6 bases at V and 9 bases at J, with 17 bases in the middle. CDR3 region: CASRGKRGGKAFF. The CDR3, as DNA: TGTGCCAGCAGAGGAAAACGGGGGGGTAAAGCTTTCTTT.

This chain uses TRBV18 with TRBJ2-1; 13 positions agree with TRBD2. The germline CDR1 and CDR2 sequences are KGHSH and LQKENI. This CDR3 spans 15 amino acids. Losses at the gene ends were 5 bases for V and 8 bases for J; bases not matched to a gene: 6. CDR3 nucleotide sequence: TGTGCCAGCTCAACTACTAGCGGGAGGGGCCATGAGCAGTTCTTC. Protein product: CASSTTSGRGHEQFF. The variable domain in full, with the rest retrieved from reference TRBV18 and TRBJ2-1, is NAGVMQNPRHLVRRRGQEARLRCSPMKGHSHVYWYRQLPEEGLKFMVYLQKENIIDESGMPKERFSAEFPKEGPSILRIQQVVRGDSAAYFCASSTTSGRGHEQFFGPGTRLTVL.

In its sample, this clone was seen once. The chain employs TRBV4-1 and TRBJ1-1, with D uncertain. Trimming cost V 0 bases and J 1 base, with 6 bases left between them. CDR1 MGHRA and CDR2 YSYEKL come from the germline V gene. CDR3 length equals 14 residues. CDR3 in DNA: TGCGCCAGCAGCCAAGAACATAAGAACACTGAAGCTTTCTTT. Translated, it gives CASSQEHKNTEAFF.

The chain couples TRBV2 to TRBJ1-1; possible D gene TRBD1, 5 bases. V was pared by 7 bases and J by 2 bases, with 14 bases between. Germline loops: CDR1 SNHLY, CDR2 FYNNEI. The CDR3 runs to 14 residues. The CDR3 sequence is CASTLARGNTEAFF. CDR3 bases: TGTGCCAGCACCCTAGCGCGGGGCAACACTGAAGCTTTCTTT. Looking up the rest from reference TRBV2 and TRBJ1-1 gives the full variable domain: EPEVTQTPSHQVTQMGQEVILRCVPISNHLYFYWYRQILGQKVEFLVSFYNNEISEKSEIFDDQFSVERPDGSNFTLKIRSTKLEDSAMYFCASTLARGNTEAFFGQGTRLTVV.